The 22 T cell receptor beta chains below all came from one sample that was sequenced in a study of CD8 T cells in ankylosing spondylitis (dated by TCRdb to 2016 to 2017). Library preparation employed 5' RACE. The run used an Illumina HiSeq 2500. Starting from the raw public reads, TCRdb applied fastp trimming at Q25, assembled clones with MiXCR and retained in-frame beta chains. Identical CDR3 protein sequences are pooled into one entry, listed with their most common genes and DNA. The sample table lists 200,000 to 250,000 distinct CDR3 sequences, around 25% of them with a count of one. About 6.2% of the sample is held by the ten biggest clonotypes. The material sequenced was blood, either unsorted or a sorted T cell fraction (not recorded which). Source of these receptors: a male donor with ankylosing spondylitis or in good health (not recorded which).

This clonotype showed up just a few times. V usage is TRBV6-1 and J usage is TRBJ2-7, with TRBD1 identical over 11 bases. There are 14 residues in the CDR3. Losses at the gene ends were 10 bases for V and 4 bases for J; bases not matched to a gene: 9. Germline values: CDR1 MNHNS, CDR2 SASEGT. The CDR3 nucleotides read TGTGCCACCTTCTCCGGGACAGGGGGATACGAGCAGTACTTC. Translated: CATFSGTGGYEQYF.

This clonotype was counted at least ten times. J is TRBJ1-4 and V is TRBV11-2; 11 bases map to TRBD1. CDR3 length: 15 amino acids. Per the germline V gene, CDR1 is SGHAT and CDR2 is FQNNGV. Losses at the gene ends were 4 bases for V and 8 bases for J; bases not matched to a gene: 6. The CDR3: CASSSIRDRGEKLFF. The DNA of the CDR3 is TGTGCCAGCAGCTCGATCCGGGACAGGGGGGAAAAACTGTTTTTT. The variable domain in full, completed from reference TRBV11-2 and TRBJ1-4, reads EAGVAQSPRYKIIEKRQSVAFWCNPISGHATLYWYQQILGQGPKLLIQFQNNGVVDDSQLPKDRFSAERLKGVDSTLKIQPAKLEDSAVYLCASSSIRDRGEKLFFGSGTQLSVL.

The rearrangement joins TRBV5-1 to TRBJ2-1; D might be TRBD1 (6 bases). With 4 bases removed from V and 9 bases from J, the gap between germline ends came to 17 bases. The CDR3 runs 14 residues. From germline, CDR1 is SGHRS and CDR2 YFSETQ. Here the CDR3 reads CASSEGGGSGEQFF. The CDR3 nucleotides are TGCGCCAGCAGCGAAGGGGGTGGGTCAGGTGAGCAGTTCTTC.

The genes are TRBV6-2 or TRBV6-3 and TRBJ1-3, with D perhaps matching TRBD1 (6 bases). Trimming shortened V by 6 bases and J by 4 bases, and 16 bases separated the two germline ends. The CDR3 is 15 residues long. Germline V gives CDR1 MNHEY, CDR2 SVGEGT. CDR3 sequence reads: CASRRGQTAGNTIYF. In nucleotides, the CDR3 is TGTGCCAGCAGGCGCGGACAGACTGCCGGAAACACCATATATTTT.

This clonotype appeared many times. This CDR3 is CATSRVRDRDQPQHF. The CDR3 DNA reads as TGTGCCACCAGCAGAGTCCGGGACAGGGATCAGCCCCAGCATTTT. The gene calls are TRBV15 and TRBJ1-5; 9 nucleotides match TRBD1. The length of the CDR3 is 15 residues. In germline, CDR1 is LNHNV, CDR2 YYDKDF (reference sequence). Trimming at V came to 1 base and at J to 5 bases, leaving 3 bases not matched to a gene. The full variable domain, its missing parts supplied by reference TRBV15 and TRBJ1-5, is DAMVIQNPRYQVTQFGKPVTLSCSQTLNHNVMYWYQQKSSQAPKLLFHYYDKDFNNEADTPDNFQSRRPNTSFCFLDIRSPGLGDTAMYLCATSRVRDRDQPQHFGDGTRLSIL.

This clonotype was found once. V is TRBV29-1 and J is TRBJ1-1, with a weak D call TRBD1 (6 bases). This CDR3 is 11 amino acids long. The germline CDR1 and CDR2 sequences are SQVTM and ANQGSEA. The V and J ends lost 7 bases and 4 bases respectively, with 10 bases between them. The CDR3 DNA follows: TGCAGCGCGGGGGCGGGCACTGAAGCTTTCTTT. This translates into CSAGAGTEAFF.

There are a few counts of this clonotype. V and J are TRBV12-3 or TRBV12-4 and TRBJ2-7; 8 nucleotides line up with TRBD1. Trimming cost V 8 bases and J 3 bases; bases outside gene matches: 6. The CDR3 spans 13 residues. The CDR3 spells CASQGQAIYEQYF. CDR3 DNA: TGTGCCAGCCAGGGACAGGCTATCTACGAGCAGTACTTC.

This clonotype was detected only a few times. A read error may explain this, as a much larger clone is one base away. This chain links TRBV7-2 with TRBJ1-2; D is uncertain. Germline-derived CDR1 and CDR2 are SGHTA and FQGNSA. This CDR3 is 15 amino acids long. V gave up 6 bases and J gave up 0 bases, with 14 bases separating them. The CDR3 DNA reads TGTGCCAGCAGTTCCATCCCCCACTCTAACTATGGCTACACCTTC. It translates to CASSSIPHSNYGYTF.

The V call is TRBV5-1, the J call TRBJ1-6, with a weak D call TRBD1 (5 bases). Trimming cost V 4 bases and J 7 bases, with 15 bases left between them. CDR1 and CDR2 from the germline V gene are SGHRS and YFSETQ. This CDR3 is built from 15 residues. The CDR3 coding sequence is TGCGCCAGCAGCAGGACGGGGGTAGGAAATTCACCCCTCCACTTT. It specifies CASSRTGVGNSPLHF.

Many counts were recorded for this clonotype. The chain employs TRBV6-6 and TRBJ2-7, with D tentatively TRBD1 (7 bases). CDR1 and CDR2 from the germline V gene are MNHNY and SVGAGI (reference sequence). CDR3 length: 13 amino acids. Trimming removed 5 bases from V and 9 bases from J, with 17 bases in between. CDR3 in DNA: TGTGCCAGCAGTCCCGGTGGAGGGGGCCTGCAGTACTTC. Protein sequence: CASSPGGGGLQYF.

This clonotype was seen at least ten times. The chain links TRBV20-1 to TRBJ2-5; perhaps D is TRBD1 or TRBD2 (5 bases each). V gave up 3 bases and J gave up 2 bases, with 7 bases separating them. CDR3 length equals 12 residues. Germline CDR1 and CDR2: DFQATT and SNEGSKA (reference sequence). The CDR3 DNA is TGCAGTGCTAGTGGGGGACAAGAGACCCAGTACTTC. It codes for CSASGGQETQYF.

The J gene is TRBJ2-5, the V gene TRBV3-1; unclear D gene. From germline, CDR1 is LGHDT and CDR2 YNNKEL (reference sequence). V shed 1 base and J shed 4 bases, with 4 bases lying between them. CDR3 length: 12 residues. The DNA of the CDR3 is TGTGCCAGCAGCCAAGTAGCAGAGACCCAGTACTTC. It specifies CASSQVAETQYF.

This clonotype was counted ten times or more. The J gene is TRBJ2-5, the V gene TRBV12-3 or TRBV12-4; D perhaps matches TRBD2 (5 bases). The V end was cut by 10 bases, the J end by 4 bases, with 16 bases between. The CDR3 extends over 13 amino acids. The CDR3 DNA follows: TGTGCCACCGCCGGATCTAGCAGAGAGACCCAGTACTTC. Protein sequence: CATAGSSRETQYF.

In this sample, this clonotype turned up many times. V usage is TRBV6-4 and J usage is TRBJ2-2; D uncertain. V was clipped by 3 bases and J by 3 bases, with 8 bases between them. The CDR3 consists of 14 residues. The V gene's germline CDR1 is MRHNA and CDR2 SNTAGT. The CDR3 is CASSERSYTGELFF. The CDR3 nucleotides are TGTGCCAGCAGTGAAAGGAGTTACACCGGGGAGCTGTTTTTT.

This clonotype appeared many times. The rearrangement uses TRBV5-1 and TRBJ2-7, with 9 bases matching TRBD2. This CDR3 has 17 amino acids. V trimming: 6 bases; J trimming: 1 base; junction bases outside the gene matches: 14. Per germline, CDR1 SGHRS and CDR2 YFSETQ. The CDR3 here is CASTRTLSGSGSYEQYF. In nucleotides, the CDR3 is TGCGCCAGCACCCGAACACTTAGCGGGAGCGGATCCTACGAGCAGTACTTC.

This clonotype came up many times. The chain joins TRBV20-1 to TRBJ2-1, with 7 bases fitting TRBD2. V gave up 3 bases and J gave up 4 bases; unmatched junction bases: 3. The CDR3 totals 13 residues. Germline assignment: CDR1 DFQATT and CDR2 SNEGSKA (reference sequence). DNA of the CDR3: TGCAGTGCTAGGACTAGCAGTTACAATGAGCAGTTCTTC. It encodes CSARTSSYNEQFF.

This clonotype was detected a few times. This CDR3 is CASGFKSVSEQFF. For the CDR3, the DNA is TGTGCTAGTGGTTTTAAGTCAGTTTCTGAGCAGTTCTTC. The chain is built from TRBV12-5 and TRBJ2-1; D gene uncertain. This CDR3 spans 13 amino acids. CDR1 and CDR2 from the germline V gene are LGHNT and FRNRAP. V was pared by 3 bases and J by 9 bases, with 12 bases between. Full variable domain (missing parts from reference TRBV12-5 and TRBJ2-1): DARVTQTPRHKVTEMGQEVTMRCQPILGHNTVFWYRQTMMQGLELLAYFRNRAPLDDSGMPKDRFSAEMPDATLATLKIQPSEPRDSAVYFCASGFKSVSEQFFGPGTRLTVL.

This clonotype was seen more than once but under ten times. The genes are TRBV6-1 and TRBJ1-1; the D is unclear. CDR1 is MNHNS, CDR2 SASEGT, per germline. V lost 6 bases and J lost 4, with 18 bases in between. The CDR3 is 15 amino acids. CDR3 DNA sequence: TGTGCCAGCAGATTCCAACCTACGAGCGCCACTGAAGCTTTCTTT. This codes for CASRFQPTSATEAFF.

The V gene is TRBV5-6, the J gene TRBJ2-5; D unclear. The CDR3 is 15 residues long. Germline V lookup: CDR1 SGHDT, CDR2 YYEEEE. V lost 0 bases and J lost 4, with 13 bases in between. CDR3 DNA: TGTGCCAGCAGCTTGGTTTTGCCCACGCGAGAGACCCAGTACTTC. It translates to CASSLVLPTRETQYF.

The table lists this clonotype with many counts. The chain has TRBV18 and TRBJ2-2, with 7 bases identical to TRBD1. V lost 2 bases and J lost 0; bases outside the gene matches: 6. The germline V gene encodes CDR1 KGHSH and CDR2 LQKENI. The CDR3 loop spans 17 amino acids. The CDR3 here is CASSPVRTGTNTGELFF. The CDR3 region has the DNA TGTGCCAGCTCACCAGTAAGGACAGGCACGAACACCGGGGAGCTGTTTTTT.

This clonotype was picked up a small number of times. The chain recombines TRBV20-1 with TRBJ2-5; D perhaps matches TRBD2 (5 bases). V was cut by 5 bases and J by 4 bases, with 11 bases left in between. The CDR3 is made up of 12 amino acids. Germline CDR1 DFQATT, CDR2 SNEGSKA (reference sequence). CDR3 amino acids: CSAPTRGETQYF. In DNA, the CDR3 is TGCAGTGCTCCCACTAGAGGAGAGACCCAGTACTTC.

At least ten counts were recorded for this clonotype. The rearrangement joins TRBV20-1 to TRBJ2-1; D not certain. With 5 bases removed from V and 1 base from J, the gap between germline ends came to 12 bases. The CDR3 spans 14 residues. From germline, CDR1 is DFQATT and CDR2 SNEGSKA (reference sequence). CDR3 nucleotide sequence: TGCAGTGCTTCCGGTTCACGTTCCTACAATGAGCAGTTCTTC. The encoded protein is CSASGSRSYNEQFF.